This T cell receptor (beta chain) was captured in a study of shared clonotypes between healthy human individuals (dated by TCRdb to between 2020 and 2021). Some background on the complete study: The cohort included a few men and a couple of women between 18 and 49 years of age. Per donor, three plates each were used for CD4 naive and CD4 memory, two for CD8 naive, and one for CD8 memory. The study deeply sequenced blood TCR repertoires of five healthy adults to estimate repertoire size and the extent of clonotype sharing between individuals. To increase sequencing depth and limit assay-specific biases, different laboratories used diverse techniques to prepare libraries and sequence TCR repertoires. Leukapheresis yielded between about 0.9 and 9.5 billion PBMCs per donor. The paper as a whole reports these results and caveats: Naive subsets generally had larger estimated clonotype richness than memory subsets did. Even with the large sequencing depth, rarefaction of the sorted-subset datasets indicated that sequencing was incomplete. Sampling was restricted to blood, and TCR repertoires in tissues likely differ from the TCR repertoires found in blood. Pairwise subsampling led to the expectation that sequencing depth would affect the degree of clonotype sharing among donors. Compared with non-shared clonotypes, clonotypes shared by all four sorted-subset donors had higher generation probabilities. When several donors were compared, the shared fraction of clonotypes was approximately 5% for naive CD4, less than 4% for naive CD8, 2.3% for memory CD4, and under 0.5% for memory CD8. The genetic and exposure-history diversity represented was limited by the small number of donors.

About this clone: Its recognized antigen is unknown. No much larger clonotype is one base removed from it; base qualities were not supplied.

Using the deep immunoSEQ assay, TCR CDR3 regions were amplified from genomic DNA by multiplex PCR. Extracted genomic DNA from each cell subset was distributed evenly across all wells of several immunoSEQ 96-well plates, and each plate was treated as a replicate. For sorted subsets, approximately 190 ng of genomic DNA, equivalent to 25,000 to 30,000 T cell genomes, went into each replicate PCR. The purified libraries were quantified using a Qubit 3.0 fluorometer, sized with a Bioanalyzer 2100, and then quantified again using the KAPA Library Quantification kit. Every immunoSEQ 96-well plate was sequenced on a separate single-read 150-cycle Illumina NextSeq 550 flow cell. In the source study's methods: The immunoSEQ output contained only junctional sequences without quality scores, so filtering could not match that applied to full-length reads. Sequences were annotated with PyIR, a Python wrapper for IgBLAST v1.9, using IMGT germline references to assign V/J genes and CDR3. Reads were removed for weak V/J assignments (E-value above 1e-6), missing CDR3, stop codons, out-of-frame junctions, or ambiguous translated residues. V3J clonotypes were defined by identical inferred V gene, J gene, and CDR3 amino acid sequence. Percentage overlap between repertoires was computed as shared unique clonotypes divided by the size of the smaller repertoire. Three approaches were used to assess repertoire richness: RTK rarefaction, the Chao1 estimator, and Recon v2.1 estimates of unobserved clonotypes. OLGA was used to compute generation probabilities for all TCRbeta clonotypes that the gDNA method yielded from a few donors. The source is immuneACCESS, and TCRdb retained only in-frame sequences with V and J called. Part of the clones is not carried over; for the studies checked, unresolved V genes explain less than half of this, and the remainder is unexplained. The V and J calls and the clone size are those of that table, but D and trimming were determined from the DNA. The sample records some 2.1 million clones, around 96% of which are singletons. Approximately 1.2% of the sample belongs to the ten largest clones.

CDR1 is given as SQVTM and CDR2 as ANQGSEA, both from the germline V gene. V sheds 3 bases and J sheds 0 bases, leaving 12 bases between their ends. The CDR3 measures 15 amino acids from cysteine to phenylalanine. CDR3 DNA is the only sequence kept; it has 45 bases, read in frame from the first base. CD8 naive samples were obtained by positive selection for CCR7 among CD45RO-negative cells, yielding a CD45RA+CCR7+ population from which TemRA cells were excluded. Healthy HIV-negative adults with no recently reported acute infections or vaccinations were included as donors. Every donor was a Caucasian adult living in Nashville, Tennessee, USA. Blood was collected by leukapheresis, and PBMCs were isolated by Ficoll-Histopaque density gradient centrifugation and then cryopreserved in liquid nitrogen vapor phase. Purity and quantity of every magnetically sorted T cell population were checked by analytical flow cytometry. Genomic DNA was isolated from each sorted fraction and quantified by UV absorbance on a Nanodrop 2000c.

This receptor was taken from a man younger than 35 in good health. The rearranged chain carries TRBV29-1 and TRBJ2-1; the D segment cannot be called with confidence. Specimen: naive CD8+ T cells sorted from blood. The cell subset or site tag for this specimen amounts to: CD45RA+CCR7+. In nucleotides, the sequence is TGCAGCGTTGAGTCGGTCAGTAGCTCCTACAATGAGCAGTTCTTC. It encodes CSVESVSSSYNEQFF.